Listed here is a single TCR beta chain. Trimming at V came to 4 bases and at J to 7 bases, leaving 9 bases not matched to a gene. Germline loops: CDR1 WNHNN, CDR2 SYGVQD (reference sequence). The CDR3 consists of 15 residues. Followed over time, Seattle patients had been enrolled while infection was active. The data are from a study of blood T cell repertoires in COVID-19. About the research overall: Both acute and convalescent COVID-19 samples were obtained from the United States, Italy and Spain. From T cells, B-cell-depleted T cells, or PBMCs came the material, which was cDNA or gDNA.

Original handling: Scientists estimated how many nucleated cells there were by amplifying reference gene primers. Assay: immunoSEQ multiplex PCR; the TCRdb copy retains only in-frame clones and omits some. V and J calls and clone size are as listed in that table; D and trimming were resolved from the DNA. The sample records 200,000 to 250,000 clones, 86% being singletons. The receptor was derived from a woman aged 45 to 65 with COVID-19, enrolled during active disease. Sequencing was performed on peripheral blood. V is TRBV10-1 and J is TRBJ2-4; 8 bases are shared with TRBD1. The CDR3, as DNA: TGCGCCAGCAGTGCTCAGGGGGCAGGAAGGAACATTCAGTACTTC. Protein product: CASSAQGAGRNIQYF.